The rows below give T cell receptor beta chains drawn from one sample of a study of T cell changes during pregnancy in multiple sclerosis. The table came from immunoSEQ multiplex PCR; TCRdb's copy has only in-frame clones and leaves some out. The sample gives about 120,000 clones, about 93% of which show up once; more than 1.5% is in the top ten. The sequencing used peripheral blood, collected in the third trimester of pregnancy. Source of these receptors: a female donor with multiple sclerosis, enrolled in a pregnancy study. The conserved cysteine and the conserved F or W are not part of the CDR3 here. D genes are given only for firm matches. A clone size is listed for some rows: how often the clone was seen (once, few, many), or a class if it is expanded.

abundance | v_gene | d_gene | CDR3aa
. | TRBV7-2 | . | ASSLGGQPYEQY
. | TRBV6-6 | TRBD1 | ASSYSTGQGGNTIY
. | TRBV29-1 | . | SVSLVDTQY
few | TRBV11-2 | . | ASSLDAPAF
. | TRBV5-1 | TRBD1 | ASSLGTGSGNTIY
. | TRBV6-5 | . | ASSRSTEGTEAF
. | TRBV7-9 | TRBD1 | ASSSGTGGDSYGYT
. | TRBV29-1 | . | SVEEGPQETQY
once | TRBV5-1 | . | ASSLMQGQGGYT
. | TRBV7-2 | TRBD2 | ASSLVPAGGNQETQY
. | TRBV6-1 | . | ASSGISSGRGTEAF
. | TRBV15 | . | ATSRDTVTTDTQY
. | TRBV5-1 | . | ASSLSGLTYNEQF
. | TRBV11-1 | TRBD2 | ASSFGLAGGLQETQY
. | TRBV14 | . | ASSQRHPNTGELF
. | TRBV5-8 | . | ASSYLGSTAYGYT
. | TRBV5-1 | TRBD2 | ASSLAAGDRSSGELF
. | TRBV11-3 | . | ASSRGQMYEQY
few | TRBV4-2 | . | ASSQVASSYEQY
. | TRBV2 | TRBD2 | ASKTSGIADTQY
. | TRBV19 | . | ASSTRQDGTEAF
. | TRBV6-1 | . | ASSEVLGVGKAEAF
. | TRBV28 | . | ASSLSGGIGVGNQPQH
few | TRBV6-5 | . | ASSPPRVSNTEAF
. | TRBV7-3 | TRBD2 | ASSLAGADNEQF
. | TRBV27 | . | ASSSHTQETQY
. | TRBV5-1 | TRBD2 | ASSWGLAGGRAVETQY
. | TRBV13 | TRBD2 | ASSSRTRITNEQF
few | TRBV30 | . | AWMRRLDTEAF
. | TRBV6-6 | . | ASSSDRNTEAF
. | TRBV5-4 | . | ASSRQAHEQY
once | TRBV9 | TRBD2 | ANSVEGLDRETQY
once | TRBV15 | TRBD1 | ATSFDRGLQPQH
few | TRBV6-4 | . | ASTQGQYYGYT
. | TRBV5-1 | . | ASSPEGRAVDTGELF
. | TRBV5-1 | TRBD1 | ASSPGQGGETQY
. | TRBV27 | TRBD1 | ASSFDRGSYNEQF
. | TRBV6-1 | . | ASRGTGGNTIY
once | TRBV2 | TRBD2 | ATLSGGGTDTQY
. | TRBV6-1 | . | ASSEGGQGAF
. | TRBV7-9 | . | ASSSRYTGELF
. | TRBV5-6 | . | ASSFSGTDTQY
. | TRBV15 | . | ATSRARGYTGELF